This T cell receptor beta chain was sequenced for a study of blood T cell repertoires in COVID-19. On the study more broadly: The samples span acute and convalescent COVID-19 from the United States, Italy and Spain.

In germline, CDR1 is SGHRS, CDR2 YFSETQ. With 0 bases clipped from V and 0 bases from J, the junction kept 2 bases outside the gene matches. This CDR3 has 16 residues. As originally analysed: Reference gene primer amplification yielded estimated nucleated cell counts. This table comes from immunoSEQ multiplex PCR, and its TCRdb copy is limited to in-frame clones, with some not included. That table gives V, J and clone size, and the DNA gave D and trimming. This sample has about 64,000 clones, with 90% found just once. The TCR comes from a woman at least 80 years old with active COVID-19. Sequenced: peripheral blood. The chain combines TRBV5-1 with TRBJ2-7; 11 bases are a match to TRBD2. CDR3 residues: CASSLAGTSGSYEQYF. Written as DNA, the CDR3 is TGCGCCAGCAGCTTGGCCGGGACTAGCGGCTCCTACGAGCAGTACTTC.